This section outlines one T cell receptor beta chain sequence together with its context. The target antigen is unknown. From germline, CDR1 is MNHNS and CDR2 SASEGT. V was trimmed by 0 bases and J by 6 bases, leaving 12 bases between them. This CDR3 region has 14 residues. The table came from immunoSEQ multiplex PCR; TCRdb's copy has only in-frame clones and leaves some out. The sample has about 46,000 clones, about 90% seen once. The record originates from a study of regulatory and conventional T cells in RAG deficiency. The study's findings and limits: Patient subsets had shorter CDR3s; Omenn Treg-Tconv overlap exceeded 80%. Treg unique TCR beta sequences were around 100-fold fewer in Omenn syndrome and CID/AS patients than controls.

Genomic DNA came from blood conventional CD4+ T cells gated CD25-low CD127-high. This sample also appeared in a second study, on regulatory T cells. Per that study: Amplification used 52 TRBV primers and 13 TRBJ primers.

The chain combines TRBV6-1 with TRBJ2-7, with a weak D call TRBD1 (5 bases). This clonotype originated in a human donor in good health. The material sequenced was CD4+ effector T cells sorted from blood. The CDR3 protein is CASSEASDSPEQYF. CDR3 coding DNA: TGTGCCAGCAGTGAAGCTTCTGACAGCCCCGAGCAGTACTTC.